This entry lists 15 T cell receptor beta chains sequenced from one sample in a study of blood T cell repertoires in COVID-19. The table came from immunoSEQ multiplex PCR; TCRdb's copy has only in-frame clones and leaves some out. The sample shows 98,000 or so clones, 75% to 85% of them seen only once. Sequenced: peripheral blood. Source of these receptors: a man aged 60-69 years with acute or convalescent COVID-19.

The chain uses TRBV5-1 and TRBJ1-2; D uncertain. The germline CDR1 and CDR2 sequences are SGHRS and YFSETQ. V was pared by 4 bases and J by 3 bases, with 10 bases between. The CDR3 loop spans 13 amino acids. The CDR3: CASSPSGDYGYTF. CDR3 DNA sequence: TGCGCCAGCAGCCCCAGCGGAGACTATGGCTACACCTTC.

The rearrangement uses TRBV7-3 and TRBJ2-7, with 8 nucleotides matching TRBD2. The CDR3 has 14 residues. Germline V gene data show CDR1 as SGHTA and CDR2 as FQGTGA. Trimming cost V 5 bases and J 4 bases; bases outside gene matches: 7. Here the CDR3 DNA reads TGTGCCAGCAGCCCCCCGGGACTAGAATACGAGCAGTACTTC. Residues: CASSPPGLEYEQYF.

This chain connects TRBV5-4 to TRBJ1-2; D not certain. The CDR3 runs to 14 residues. Trimming shortened V by 1 base and J by 1 base, and 8 bases separated the two germline ends. Germline V lookup: CDR1 SGHNT, CDR2 YYREEE (reference sequence). For the CDR3, the DNA is TGTGCCAGCAGCTTGAATCGGGGTAACTATGGCTACACCTTC. This gives the protein CASSLNRGNYGYTF.

The V gene is TRBV6-6, the J gene TRBJ2-2; the D gene is possibly TRBD2 (6 bases). Germline-derived CDR1 and CDR2 are MNHNY and SVGAGI (reference sequence). The CDR3 loop spans 12 amino acids. Trimming stripped 6 bases from V and 6 bases from J, with 8 bases between. Here the CDR3 reads CASRRDSGELFF. For the CDR3, the DNA is TGTGCCAGCAGACGGGACTCCGGGGAGCTGTTTTTT.

The chain recombines TRBV28 with TRBJ2-7; D ambiguous. Germline CDR1 and CDR2: MDHEN and SYDVKM. The CDR3 spans 15 residues. V lost 4 bases to trimming and J lost 9 bases, with 22 bases between them. CDR3 sequence reads: CASSSPPTDPLVQYF. The CDR3 DNA reads TGTGCCAGCAGTTCTCCCCCCACCGATCCACTGGTGCAGTACTTC.

The chain joins TRBV19 to TRBJ2-3; 7 bases agree with TRBD1. This CDR3 spans 15 amino acids. Germline V gene sequence: CDR1 LNHDA, CDR2 SQIVND (reference sequence). The ends lost 7 bases at V and 2 bases at J; junction bases unmatched: 9. The CDR3 region is CASTIGGQITDTQYF. CDR3 nucleotides: TGTGCCAGTACCATAGGGGGACAGATCACAGATACGCAGTATTTT.

The chain links TRBV13 to TRBJ1-1; the match to TRBD1 covers 7 bases. Germline V lookup: CDR1 PRHDT, CDR2 FYEKMQ (reference sequence). The CDR3 contains 18 residues. J gave up 0 bases and V 5 bases, and 15 bases lay outside the gene matches. CDR3 nucleotides: TGTGCCAGCAGCGACGACTCGATCACAGGGGCCCTGAACACTGAAGCTTTCTTT. It specifies CASSDDSITGALNTEAFF.

This chain uses TRBV5-5 with TRBJ2-7; TRBD2 matches 7 bases. Germline CDR1 SGHKS, CDR2 YYEKEE (reference sequence). Unmatched junction bases numbered 8, after V lost 3 bases and J lost 2 bases. The CDR3 loop spans 15 amino acids. This chain's CDR3 is CASSSLAGSAYEQYF. DNA for the CDR3: TGTGCCAGCAGCTCATTAGCGGGTTCCGCCTACGAGCAGTACTTC.

V usage is TRBV19 and J usage is TRBJ1-1; D is perhaps TRBD1 (5 bases). The CDR3 extends over 14 amino acids. V lost 5 bases and J 0 bases, leaving 10 bases between the germline ends. Germline-derived CDR1 and CDR2 are LNHDA and SQIVND (reference sequence). The CDR3 loop is CASSARQLNTEAFF. CDR3 nucleotides: TGTGCCAGTAGTGCCAGACAGCTGAACACTGAAGCTTTCTTT.

The V and J genes are TRBV30 and TRBJ2-3, with 8 nucleotides matching TRBD2. Germline V gives CDR1 GTSNPN, CDR2 SVGIG (reference sequence). This CDR3 has 14 residues. Unmatched junction bases numbered 2, after V lost 3 bases and J lost 0 bases. The CDR3 DNA reads as TGTGCCTGGAGACCTAGCGGGAGCACAGATACGCAGTATTTT. Translated: CAWRPSGSTDTQYF.

V is TRBV7-3 and J is TRBJ1-3; 7 nucleotides match TRBD1. The CDR3 spans 16 residues. Trimming cost V 5 bases and J 2 bases; bases outside gene matches: 9. The germline V gene encodes CDR1 SGHTA and CDR2 FQGTGA. The CDR3 bases are TGTGCCAGCAGCCAAGGCCCTACAGGGGCTGGAAACACCATATATTTT. This encodes CASSQGPTGAGNTIYF.

The chain uses TRBV29-1 and TRBJ1-1; D might be TRBD1 (5 bases). Germline CDR1 is SQVTM and CDR2 is ANQGSEA. The CDR3 runs 14 residues. Trimming took off 6 bases at V and 5 bases at J, with 19 bases between the two ends. The CDR3 DNA is TGCAGCGTCGGGTCTCAGGGTTTGTGGACTGAAGCTTTCTTT. Translating gives CSVGSQGLWTEAFF.

The chain uses TRBV9 and TRBJ1-1, with D unresolved. Trimming took off 3 bases at V and 0 bases at J, with 6 bases between the two ends. Germline CDR1 reads SGDLS; CDR2 reads YYNGEE. This CDR3 region has 13 residues. The CDR3: CASSASMNTEAFF. The CDR3 DNA reads as TGTGCCAGCAGCGCCTCTATGAACACTGAAGCTTTCTTT.

The table lists this clone with a count of one. The rearrangement joins TRBV28 to TRBJ2-3; 7 bases agree with TRBD2. V was pared by 4 bases and J by 2 bases, with 9 bases of the junction left unmatched. This CDR3 has 16 residues. CDR1 is MDHEN and CDR2 is SYDVKM in the germline V gene. The CDR3 DNA reads as TGTGCCAGCAGTTCCCCGGCTAGCGGAGACACAGATACGCAGTATTTT. Encoded protein: CASSSPASGDTDTQYF.

The V gene is TRBV6-6, the J gene TRBJ2-7; the match to TRBD2 covers 8 bases. Losses at the gene ends were 11 bases for V and 1 base for J; bases not matched to a gene: 4. Germline CDR1 is MNHNY and CDR2 is SVGAGI (reference sequence). The CDR3 runs 12 residues. As DNA, the CDR3 is TGTGCCTCCAGCGGGAGTTCCTACGAGCAGTACTTC. This sequence encodes CASSGSSYEQYF.